Following are 27 T cell receptor beta chains from one sample sequenced in a study of shared clonotypes between healthy human individuals. Sequencing was performed with immunoSEQ multiplex PCR; in TCRdb, only in-frame clones are kept and a portion is missing. This table has about 2 million clones, approximately 94% appearing once. Cells designated naive CD8 were CD45RO-negative and were positively selected for CCR7, with terminally differentiated effector memory CD45RA+ cells excluded. What was sequenced was naive CD8+ T cells sorted from blood. These TCRs come from a man aged 18-30 years in good health.

This chain joins TRBV11-2 and TRBJ2-1, with TRBD2 identical over 14 bases. There are 15 residues in the CDR3. Losses at the gene ends were 3 bases for V and 7 bases for J; bases not matched to a gene: 2. The germline gives CDR1 SGHAT, CDR2 FQNNGV. CDR3 amino acids: CASSLGLAGANEQFF. The CDR3 region has the DNA TGTGCCAGCAGCTTGGGACTAGCGGGGGCTAATGAGCAGTTCTTC.

The V gene is TRBV11-2, the J gene TRBJ2-1; 9 bases are a match to TRBD2. The CDR3 has 15 amino acids. Per the germline V gene, CDR1 is SGHAT and CDR2 is FQNNGV. V was pared by 1 base and J by 7 bases, with 5 bases of the junction left unmatched. CDR3 loop: CASSLGGGAGNEQFF. In DNA form, the CDR3 reads TGTGCCAGCAGCTTAGGCGGGGGGGCAGGTAATGAGCAGTTCTTC.

This rearrangement joins TRBV6-1 to TRBJ1-1; perhaps TRBD1 as D (6 bases). Germline CDR1 is MNHNS and CDR2 is SASEGT. The CDR3 covers 15 residues. Trimming took 9 bases from V and 0 from J, leaving 17 bases between them. CDR3 in amino acids: CASGLRQEMNTEAFF. The CDR3 nucleotides read TGTGCCAGTGGGCTGAGACAGGAGATGAACACTGAAGCTTTCTTT.

This clone has a single count. The same CDR3 is also encoded by other DNA sequences in this sample. The chain uses TRBV27 and TRBJ2-2; D is uncertain. The CDR3 has 12 residues. CDR1 and CDR2 from the germline V gene are MNHEY and SMNVEV (reference sequence). V lost 2 bases to trimming and J lost 6 bases, with 4 bases between them. The CDR3 DNA reads TGTGCCAGCAGTTTACGCGCCGGGGAGCTGTTTTTT. It specifies CASSLRAGELFF.

The chain has TRBV6-1 and TRBJ1-1, with D possibly TRBD1 on 6 matching bases. CDR3 length: 10 residues. The V gene's germline CDR1 is MNHNS and CDR2 SASEGT. V was shortened by 11 bases and J by 11 bases, with 15 bases between the two germline ends. For the CDR3, the DNA is TGTGCCGCTAGGGACATGCGTGCTTTCTTT. This translates into CAARDMRAFF.

The rearrangement links TRBV9 to TRBJ2-1; D may match TRBD1 or TRBD2 (5 bases each). Trimming left V 0 bases short and J 12 bases short, with 22 bases between. The CDR3 runs 16 residues. Germline CDR1 reads SGDLS; CDR2 reads YYNGEE. CDR3 in DNA: TGTGCCAGCAGCGTAGACGGACATAACGAGATGAGCGGGCAGTTCTTC. Amino acids: CASSVDGHNEMSGQFF.

The chain uses TRBV18 and TRBJ2-4; D might be TRBD1 (5 bases). V lost 2 bases and J lost 0, with 17 bases in between. CDR3 length: 18 residues. Germline lookup yields CDR1 KGHSH and CDR2 LQKENI. The CDR3 protein is CASSPGHELAVAKNIQYF. The CDR3 DNA is TGTGCCAGCTCACCAGGACATGAGCTCGCGGTAGCCAAAAACATTCAGTACTTC.

J is TRBJ1-1 and V is TRBV29-1, with a possible D match to TRBD1 (6 bases). Trimming stripped 6 bases from V and 1 base from J, with 12 bases between. The CDR3 sequence is 13 residues long. The germline V gene has CDR1 SQVTM and CDR2 ANQGSEA. The CDR3 reads CSVEDRRNTEAFF. For the CDR3, the DNA is TGCAGCGTAGAGGACAGACGGAACACTGAAGCTTTCTTT.

Comment on this clone: Different DNA sequences within this sample yield the same CDR3. V usage is TRBV28 and J usage is TRBJ2-7; TRBD1 agrees at 7 bases. Germline V gene sequence: CDR1 MDHEN, CDR2 SYDVKM. The CDR3 has 14 amino acids. V gave up 4 bases and J gave up 2 bases; unmatched junction bases: 5. The DNA of the CDR3 is TGTGCCAGCAGTTCTACAGGGGAAGCCTACGAGCAGTACTTC. Amino acids: CASSSTGEAYEQYF.

V and J are TRBV5-5 and TRBJ1-2; 7 bases are a match to TRBD1. The CDR3 contains 15 residues. Germline assignment: CDR1 SGHKS and CDR2 YYEKEE (reference sequence). The J segment lost 4 bases and the V segment lost 3 bases, leaving 9 bases of the junction unmatched. The CDR3 region has the DNA TGTGCCAGCAGCTCCGGGACAGAAAGGATCTATGGCTACACCTTC. It codes for CASSSGTERIYGYTF.

This clone occurred a few times. Other nucleotide sequences in the sample specify the same CDR3. The genes are TRBV5-4 and TRBJ2-2; TRBD1 is a possible D gene (5 bases). CDR1 and CDR2 (germline): SGHNT, YYREEE (reference sequence). V was shortened by 2 bases and J by 8 bases, with 7 bases between the two germline ends. The CDR3 sequence is 12 residues long. CDR3 nucleotide sequence: TGTGCCAGCAGCTTTGGGGCTGGGGAGCTGTTTTTT. Translating gives CASSFGAGELFF.

This rearrangement joins TRBV27 to TRBJ2-7; possibly TRBD2 for D (5 bases). The CDR3 has 14 residues. The V gene's germline CDR1 is MNHEY and CDR2 SMNVEV (reference sequence). V shed 4 bases and J shed 7 bases, with 17 bases lying between them. The DNA of the CDR3 is TGTGCCAGCAGTTCCTGGGAGCGCAGAGAAGAGCAGTACTTC. This translates into CASSSWERREEQYF.

About this clone itself: At the DNA level, this CDR3 is encoded by other sequences in the same sample as well. The genes are TRBV9 and TRBJ2-2, with D uncertain. This CDR3 spans 14 amino acids. Per the germline V gene, CDR1 is SGDLS and CDR2 is YYNGEE. V was shortened by 2 bases and J by 2 bases, with 7 bases between the two germline ends. CDR3 residues: CASSVAENTGELFF. The CDR3 bases are TGTGCCAGCAGCGTCGCGGAAAACACCGGGGAGCTGTTTTTT. The variable domain in full, completed from reference TRBV9 and TRBJ2-2, reads DSGVTQTPKHLITATGQRVTLRCSPRSGDLSVYWYQQSLDQGLQFLIQYYNGEERAKGNILERFSAQQFPDLHSELNLSSLELGDSALYFCASSVAENTGELFFGEGSRLTVL.

V gene TRBV6-5 combines with J gene TRBJ2-3; a weak D match, TRBD1 (6 bases). Per germline, CDR1 MNHEY and CDR2 SVGAGI. Between the trimmed V and J ends, which lost 2 bases and 3 bases, there was a span of 15 bases. This CDR3 has 16 residues. CDR3 bases: TGTGCCAGCAGTTACGGGACACTACTATCAACAGATACGCAGTATTTT. The encoded protein is CASSYGTLLSTDTQYF.

This clone occurred once. The rearrangement links TRBV29-1 to TRBJ2-2, with D hard to call. Trimming stripped 6 bases from V and 5 bases from J, with 10 bases between. The CDR3 totals 12 residues. Germline V gene lookup returns CDR1 SQVTM and CDR2 ANQGSEA. CDR3 DNA: TGCAGCGTCCCCCTTATTACCGGGGAGCTGTTTTTT. Amino acid sequence: CSVPLITGELFF.

As concerns this clone: Other DNA sequences in the sample encode the same CDR3. CDR3 coding DNA: TGTGCCAGTAGTATTACTAGCGGGGGGCAAGAGACCCAGTACTTC. It specifies CASSITSGGQETQYF. The chain joins TRBV19 to TRBJ2-5; 12 bases are shared with TRBD2. The CDR3 totals 15 residues. CDR1 is LNHDA, CDR2 SQIVND, per germline (reference sequence). Unmatched junction bases numbered 1, after V lost 3 bases and J lost 2 bases.

The chain joins TRBV7-2 to TRBJ2-7; no clear D gene. CDR1 is SGHTA, CDR2 FQGNSA, per germline. Trimming removed 0 bases at V and 0 bases at J, with 12 bases between. The CDR3 extends over 16 amino acids. Written as DNA, the CDR3 is TGTGCCAGCAGCTTAGCGAGTAGGAGTGGCTCCTACGAGCAGTACTTC. The encoded protein is CASSLASRSGSYEQYF.

The rearrangement uses TRBV6-5 and TRBJ1-6; D is unclear. Per germline, CDR1 MNHEY and CDR2 SVGAGI. The germline V and J ends were trimmed by 2 bases and 0 bases, with 8 bases remaining between them. The CDR3 covers 16 residues. The chain's CDR3 is CASSYAEVSYNSPLHF. The CDR3 bases are TGTGCCAGCAGTTACGCGGAGGTCTCCTATAATTCACCCCTCCACTTT.

The chain has TRBV19 and TRBJ2-3; 12 bases map to TRBD2. The CDR3 extends over 15 amino acids. V was pared by 5 bases and J by 5 bases, with 5 bases of the junction left unmatched. Germline CDR1 LNHDA, CDR2 SQIVND (reference sequence). The CDR3 nucleotides read TGTGCCAGTAGTCTACTAGCGGGAGGAAGAGATACGCAGTATTTT. Translating it yields CASSLLAGGRDTQYF.

The CDR3 bases are TGTGCCAGCAGCCCCCACGGGGGCAGTGAGCAGTACTTC. Protein product: CASSPHGGSEQYF. This rearrangement joins TRBV6-5 to TRBJ2-7; D possibly matches TRBD1 or TRBD2 (6 bases each). Germline CDR1 and CDR2: MNHEY and SVGAGI. V was shortened by 6 bases and J by 7 bases, with 16 bases between the two germline ends. This CDR3 has 13 amino acids.

The V gene is TRBV4-3, the J gene TRBJ2-5; perhaps TRBD1 as D (6 bases). Germline values: CDR1 LGHNA, CDR2 YSLEER. Trimming cost V 3 bases and J 3 bases, with 20 bases left between them. The CDR3 runs to 17 residues. In DNA, the CDR3 is TGCGCCAGCAGCCAGTACCAACCGGGACATTGGGAAGAGACCCAGTACTTC. Protein: CASSQYQPGHWEETQYF.

The chain links TRBV27 to TRBJ2-1; 9 bases agree with TRBD2. The CDR3 totals 13 residues. The trim removed 8 bases at V and 7 bases at J, leaving 6 bases unmatched. Germline V gene lookup returns CDR1 MNHEY and CDR2 SMNVEV (reference sequence). The CDR3, as DNA: TGTGCCAGCGGACTAGCGAATTCGAATGAGCAGTTCTTC. Its protein product is CASGLANSNEQFF.

V gene TRBV30 combines with J gene TRBJ2-1; 7 bases line up with TRBD1. Losses at the gene ends were 5 bases for V and 1 base for J; bases not matched to a gene: 8. Looked up from germline, CDR1 is GTSNPN and CDR2 is SVGIG (reference sequence). The CDR3 runs to 15 residues. CDR3 DNA sequence: TGTGCCTGGGGTACCGGGACAGCTTCCTACAATGAGCAGTTCTTC. This gives the protein CAWGTGTASYNEQFF.

The chain has TRBV7-9 and TRBJ2-7; 8 bases are a match to TRBD1. Per germline, CDR1 SEHNR and CDR2 FQNEAQ (reference sequence). The CDR3 covers 15 residues. Losses at the gene ends were 4 bases for V and 0 bases for J; bases not matched to a gene: 5. This chain's CDR3 is CASSSEGQDSYEQYF. The CDR3 region has the DNA TGTGCCAGCAGCTCCGAGGGACAGGACTCCTACGAGCAGTACTTC.

The chain has TRBV27 and TRBJ1-4; D is uncertain. Germline-derived CDR1 and CDR2 are MNHEY and SMNVEV (reference sequence). The CDR3 is 14 amino acids. Trimming cost V 3 bases and J 2 bases, with 7 bases left between them. The CDR3: CASSFIGTNEKLFF. CDR3 coding DNA: TGTGCCAGCAGTTTTATAGGGACTAATGAAAAACTGTTTTTT.

The V and J genes are TRBV15 and TRBJ2-7, with D perhaps being TRBD1 or TRBD2 (5 bases each). The CDR3 covers 14 residues. Germline V gene data show CDR1 as LNHNV and CDR2 as YYDKDF (reference sequence). The V end lost 3 bases, the J end lost 4 bases, and 13 bases lay between the germline ends. In nucleotides, the CDR3 is TGTGCCACCAGCAGGCGAGGGACGGATTACGAGCAGTACTTC. This encodes CATSRRGTDYEQYF.

This clone was detected only once. Different DNA sequences within this sample yield the same CDR3. CDR3 in DNA: TGTGCCAGTAGTATTGGGCACACTGAAGCTTTCTTT. Amino acids: CASSIGHTEAFF. The rearrangement uses TRBV19 and TRBJ1-1; D is unclear. There are 12 residues in the CDR3. The V gene's germline CDR1 is LNHDA and CDR2 SQIVND (reference sequence). Trimming took off 3 bases at V and 3 bases at J, with 5 bases between the two ends.